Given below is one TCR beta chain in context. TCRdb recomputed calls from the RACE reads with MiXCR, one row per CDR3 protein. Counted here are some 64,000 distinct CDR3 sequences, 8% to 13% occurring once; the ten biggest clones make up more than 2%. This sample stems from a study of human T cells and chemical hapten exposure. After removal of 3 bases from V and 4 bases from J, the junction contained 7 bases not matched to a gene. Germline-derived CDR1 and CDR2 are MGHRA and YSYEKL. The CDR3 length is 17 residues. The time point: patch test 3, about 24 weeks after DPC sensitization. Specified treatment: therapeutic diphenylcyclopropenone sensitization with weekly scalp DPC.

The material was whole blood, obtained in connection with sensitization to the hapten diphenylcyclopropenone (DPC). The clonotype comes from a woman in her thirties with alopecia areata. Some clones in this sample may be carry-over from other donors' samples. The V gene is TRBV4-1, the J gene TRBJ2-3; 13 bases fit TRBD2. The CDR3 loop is CASSHLTSGGAADTQYF. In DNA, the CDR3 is TGCGCCAGCAGCCATCTCACTAGCGGGGGGGCAGCAGATACGCAGTATTTT.